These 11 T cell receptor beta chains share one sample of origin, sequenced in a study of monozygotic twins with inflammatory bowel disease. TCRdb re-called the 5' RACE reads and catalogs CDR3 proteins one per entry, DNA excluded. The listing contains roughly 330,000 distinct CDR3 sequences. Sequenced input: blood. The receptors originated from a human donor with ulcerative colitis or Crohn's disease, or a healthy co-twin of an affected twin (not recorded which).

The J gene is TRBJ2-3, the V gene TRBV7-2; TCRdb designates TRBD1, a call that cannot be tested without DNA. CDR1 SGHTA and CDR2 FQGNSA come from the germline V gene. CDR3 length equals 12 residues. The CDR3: CASSRGPGTQYF. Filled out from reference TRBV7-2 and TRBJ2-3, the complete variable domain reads GAGVSQSPSNKVTEKGKDVELRCDPISGHTALYWYRQSLGQGLEFLIYFQGNSAPDKSGLPSDRFSAERTGGSVSTLTIQRTQQEDSAVYLCASSRGPGTQYFGPGTRLTVL.

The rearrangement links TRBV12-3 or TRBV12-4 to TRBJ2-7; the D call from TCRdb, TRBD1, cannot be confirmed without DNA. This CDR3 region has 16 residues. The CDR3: CASSFGGTGGLGEQYF.

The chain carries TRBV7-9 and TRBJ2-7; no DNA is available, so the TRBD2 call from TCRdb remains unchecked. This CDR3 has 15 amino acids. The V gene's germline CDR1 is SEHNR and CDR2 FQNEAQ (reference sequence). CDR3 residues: CASSSLLDITYEQYF. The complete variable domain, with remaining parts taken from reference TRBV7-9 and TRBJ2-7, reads DTGVSQNPRHKITKRGQNVTFRCDPISEHNRLYWYRQTLGQGPEFLTYFQNEAQLEKSRLLSDRFSAERPKGSFSTLEIQRTEQGDSAMYLCASSSLLDITYEQYFGPGTRLTVT.

CDR3 loop: CASSFSSGTDFASYEQYF. The gene calls are TRBV28 and TRBJ2-7; TCRdb picks TRBD1, but there is no DNA to check that call. Per germline, CDR1 MDHEN and CDR2 SYDVKM. The CDR3 sequence is 18 residues long.

CDR3 loop: CASGDRDQPQHF. The chain links TRBV21-1 to TRBJ1-5; TCRdb's D call of TRBD1 is untestable without DNA. TRBV21-1 is a recognized pseudogene. This CDR3 is 12 amino acids long.

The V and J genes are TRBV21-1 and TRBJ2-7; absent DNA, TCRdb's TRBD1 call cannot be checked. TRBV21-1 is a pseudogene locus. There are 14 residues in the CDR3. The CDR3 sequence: CASSLGTETYEQYF.

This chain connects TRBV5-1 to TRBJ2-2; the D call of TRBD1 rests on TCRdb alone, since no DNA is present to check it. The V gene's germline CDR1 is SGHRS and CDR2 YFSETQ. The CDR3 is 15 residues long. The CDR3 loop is CASSLGQPNTGELFF.

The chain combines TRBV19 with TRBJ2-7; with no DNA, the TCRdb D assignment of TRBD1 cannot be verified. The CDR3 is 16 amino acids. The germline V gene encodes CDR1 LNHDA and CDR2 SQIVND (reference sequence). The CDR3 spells CASSTPGQGSAYEQYF.

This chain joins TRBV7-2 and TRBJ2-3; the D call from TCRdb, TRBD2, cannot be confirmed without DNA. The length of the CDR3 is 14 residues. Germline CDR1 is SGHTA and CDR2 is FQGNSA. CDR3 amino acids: CASSSRREGDTQYF.

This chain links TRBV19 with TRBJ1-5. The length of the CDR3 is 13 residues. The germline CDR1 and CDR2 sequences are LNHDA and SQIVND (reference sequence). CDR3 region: CASSIGQSQPQHF.

CDR3 sequence: CASSYAGTDFPAYNEQFF. The rearrangement links TRBV6-5 to TRBJ2-1; TCRdb proposes TRBD2, but this gene call is untestable without DNA. Germline-derived CDR1 and CDR2 are MNHEY and SVGAGI. CDR3 size: 18 residues.